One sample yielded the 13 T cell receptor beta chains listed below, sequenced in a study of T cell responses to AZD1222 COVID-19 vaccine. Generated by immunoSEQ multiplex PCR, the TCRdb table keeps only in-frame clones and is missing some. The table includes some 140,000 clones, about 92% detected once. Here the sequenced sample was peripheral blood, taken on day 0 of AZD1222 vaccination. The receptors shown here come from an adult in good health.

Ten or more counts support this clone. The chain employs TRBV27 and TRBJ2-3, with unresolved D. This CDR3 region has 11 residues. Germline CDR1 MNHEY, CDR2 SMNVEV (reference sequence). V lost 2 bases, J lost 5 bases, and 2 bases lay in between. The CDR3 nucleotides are TGTGCCAGCAGTTTAGGAGATACGCAGTATTTT. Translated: CASSLGDTQYF.

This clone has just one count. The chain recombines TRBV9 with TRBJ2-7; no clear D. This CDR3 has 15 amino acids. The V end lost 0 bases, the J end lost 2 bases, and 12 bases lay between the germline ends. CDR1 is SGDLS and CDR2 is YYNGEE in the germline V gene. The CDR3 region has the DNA TGTGCCAGCAGCGTAGGGCAAGTGGGCCCCTACGAGCAGTACTTC. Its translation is CASSVGQVGPYEQYF.

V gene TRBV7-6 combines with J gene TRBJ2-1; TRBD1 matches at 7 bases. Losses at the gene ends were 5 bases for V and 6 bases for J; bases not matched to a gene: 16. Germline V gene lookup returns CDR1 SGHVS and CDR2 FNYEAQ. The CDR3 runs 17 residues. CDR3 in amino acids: CASSVGDPGQSLNEQFF. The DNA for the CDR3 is TGTGCCAGCAGCGTTGGGGACCCGGGACAGTCCCTCAATGAGCAGTTCTTC.

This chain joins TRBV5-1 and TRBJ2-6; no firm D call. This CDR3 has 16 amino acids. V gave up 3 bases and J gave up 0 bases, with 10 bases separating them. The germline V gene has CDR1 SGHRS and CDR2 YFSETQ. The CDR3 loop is CASSSITSSGANVLTF. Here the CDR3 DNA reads TGCGCCAGCAGCTCCATTACAAGCTCTGGGGCCAACGTCCTGACTTTC.

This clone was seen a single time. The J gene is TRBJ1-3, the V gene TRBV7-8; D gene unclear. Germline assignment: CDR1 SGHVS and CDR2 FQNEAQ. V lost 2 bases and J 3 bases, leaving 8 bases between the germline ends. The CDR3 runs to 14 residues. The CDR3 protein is CASSLTDDGNTIYF. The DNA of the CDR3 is TGTGCCAGCAGCTTAACCGATGATGGAAACACCATATATTTT.

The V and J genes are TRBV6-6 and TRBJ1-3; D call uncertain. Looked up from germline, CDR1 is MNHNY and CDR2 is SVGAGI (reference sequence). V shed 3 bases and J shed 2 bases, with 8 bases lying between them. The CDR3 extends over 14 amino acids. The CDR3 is CASSYEGTGNTIYF. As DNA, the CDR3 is TGTGCCAGCAGTTATGAAGGGACTGGAAACACCATATATTTT.

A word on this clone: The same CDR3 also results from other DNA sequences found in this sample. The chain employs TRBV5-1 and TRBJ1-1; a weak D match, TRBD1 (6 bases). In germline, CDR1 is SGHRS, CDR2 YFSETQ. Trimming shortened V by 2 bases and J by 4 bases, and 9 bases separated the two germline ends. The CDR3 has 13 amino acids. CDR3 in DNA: TGCGCCAGCAGCTTAAGGGGGTCCACTGAAGCTTTCTTT. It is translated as CASSLRGSTEAFF.

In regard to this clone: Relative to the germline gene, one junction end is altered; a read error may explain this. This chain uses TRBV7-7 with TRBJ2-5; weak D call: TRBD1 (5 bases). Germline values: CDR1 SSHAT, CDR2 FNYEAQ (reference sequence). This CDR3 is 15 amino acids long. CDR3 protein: CASSLVGAAQETQYF. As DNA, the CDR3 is TGTGCTAGCAGCTTAGTTGGGGCCGCACAAGAGACCCAGTACTTC.

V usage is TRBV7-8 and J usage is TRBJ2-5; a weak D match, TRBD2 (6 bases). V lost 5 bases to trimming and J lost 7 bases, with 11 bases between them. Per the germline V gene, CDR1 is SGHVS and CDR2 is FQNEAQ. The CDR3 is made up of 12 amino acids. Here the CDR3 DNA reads TGTGCCAGCAGCGAACTCGGGGGGACCCAGTACTTC. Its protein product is CASSELGGTQYF.

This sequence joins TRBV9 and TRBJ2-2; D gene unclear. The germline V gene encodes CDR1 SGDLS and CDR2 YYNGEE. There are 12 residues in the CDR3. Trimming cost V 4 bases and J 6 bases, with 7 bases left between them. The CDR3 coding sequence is TGTGCCAGCAGCCCCCTTGCCGGGGAGCTGTTTTTT. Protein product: CASSPLAGELFF.

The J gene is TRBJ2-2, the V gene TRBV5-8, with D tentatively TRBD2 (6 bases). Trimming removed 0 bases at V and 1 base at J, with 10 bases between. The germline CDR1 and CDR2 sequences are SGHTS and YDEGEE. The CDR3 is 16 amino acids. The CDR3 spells CASSLGLRENTGELFF. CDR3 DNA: TGTGCCAGCAGCTTGGGGTTGCGGGAGAACACCGGGGAGCTGTTTTTT.

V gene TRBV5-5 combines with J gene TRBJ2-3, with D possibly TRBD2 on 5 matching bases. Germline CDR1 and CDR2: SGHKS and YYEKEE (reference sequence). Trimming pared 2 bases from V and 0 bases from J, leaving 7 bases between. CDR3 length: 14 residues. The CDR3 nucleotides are TGTGCCAGCAGCTTCGCTAGCAGCACAGATACGCAGTATTTT. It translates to CASSFASSTDTQYF.

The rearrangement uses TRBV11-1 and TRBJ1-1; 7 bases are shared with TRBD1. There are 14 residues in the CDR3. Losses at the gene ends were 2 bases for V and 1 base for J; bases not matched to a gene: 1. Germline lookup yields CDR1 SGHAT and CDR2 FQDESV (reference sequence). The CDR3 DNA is TGTGCCAGCAGCTTAAGGGGGCGGAACACTGAAGCTTTCTTT. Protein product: CASSLRGRNTEAFF. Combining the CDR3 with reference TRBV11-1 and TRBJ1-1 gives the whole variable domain EAEVAQSPRYKITEKSQAVAFWCDPISGHATLYWYRQILGQGPELLVQFQDESVVDDSQLPKDRFSAERLKGVDSTLKIQPAELGDSAMYLCASSLRGRNTEAFFGQGTRLTVV.